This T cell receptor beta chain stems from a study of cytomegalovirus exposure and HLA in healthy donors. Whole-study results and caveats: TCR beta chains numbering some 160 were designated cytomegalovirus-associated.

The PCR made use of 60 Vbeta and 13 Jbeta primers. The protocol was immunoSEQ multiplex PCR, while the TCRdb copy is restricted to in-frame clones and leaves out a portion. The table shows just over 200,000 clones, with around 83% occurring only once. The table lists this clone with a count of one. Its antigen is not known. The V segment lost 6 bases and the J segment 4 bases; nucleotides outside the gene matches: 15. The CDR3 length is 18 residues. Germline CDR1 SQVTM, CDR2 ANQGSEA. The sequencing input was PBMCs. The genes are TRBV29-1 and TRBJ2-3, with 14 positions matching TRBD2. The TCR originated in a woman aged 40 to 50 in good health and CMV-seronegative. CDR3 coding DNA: TGCAGCGTCTATTTCGGACTAGCGGGAGGTATGGGGGCAGATACGCAGTATTTT. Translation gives CSVYFGLAGGMGADTQYF.